The present T cell receptor beta chain was sequenced within a study of blood T cell repertoires in COVID-19. Per the original data handling: From reference gene primer amplification, estimates of nucleated cell counts were derived. The assay was immunoSEQ multiplex PCR, and TCRdb's table has in-frame clones only and misses some. That table supplies the V and J calls and clone size; D and trimming were determined from the DNA. Seen here are under 250,000 clones, about 85% observed once, and the top ten hold approximately 2.6%. This clone was counted a few times. The source of this sequence is a man aged 50-60 years who had recovered from COVID-19. Specimen: peripheral blood.

In DNA, the CDR3 is TGTGCCAGCAGACGCGACAGGGCGGGGTACGAGCAGTACTTC. Translated: CASRRDRAGYEQYF. The chain recombines TRBV7-2 with TRBJ2-7, with D tentatively TRBD1 (7 bases). CDR3 size: 14 residues. Germline V CDR1 and CDR2: SGHTA, FQGNSA. The V and J ends lost 6 bases and 4 bases respectively, with 16 bases between them.